This TCR beta chain was retrieved from a study of shared clonotypes between healthy human individuals. Study-level findings and limits: It was anticipated that sequencing depth would influence how many clonotypes donors shared.

Libraries were prepared by immunoSEQ multiplex PCR; TCRdb keeps only in-frame clonotypes and omits some of them. The repertoire has about 110,000 clones, 68% of them found once; the top ten carry approximately 24%. This clone has just one count. Its antigen is still unknown. V lost 6 bases and J lost 6; bases outside the gene matches: 7. The CDR3 covers 15 residues. Germline V gene sequence: CDR1 MNHNY, CDR2 SVGAGI (reference sequence). What was sequenced was memory CD8+ T cells sorted from blood. Sample subset: CD45RO+ cells pooled with CCR7-negative TemRA cells. The V gene is TRBV6-6, the J gene TRBJ2-3; TRBD2 agrees at 12 bases. This clonotype was sampled from a woman aged 25-40 years in good health. The CDR3 reads CASRELAGGSDTQYF. CDR3 coding DNA: TGTGCCAGCAGGGAACTAGCGGGAGGTAGCGATACGCAGTATTTT.